Each of the 19 T cell receptor beta chains below was sequenced from the same sample in a study of vaccination and CD4 T cells after COVID-19. Treatment specified: roughly 10-day PBMC culture with coronavirus spike peptide pools or control peptides (ViraFEST assay). For these receptors, no antigen is known. The Oncomine TCR Beta short-read assay sequenced DNA from cultured CD4+ T cells. TCRdb ran MiXCR on the PCR reads and lists one entry per CDR3 protein. The sample has roughly 20,000 distinct CDR3 sequences, less than 60% seen once. Sequencing used CD4+ T cells from blood, cultured in vitro. The receptors derive from a human donor who had recovered from COVID-19.

This chain joins TRBV19 and TRBJ1-1; D might be TRBD1 (5 bases). Per the germline V gene, CDR1 is LNHDA and CDR2 is SQIVND (reference sequence). Trimming stripped 3 bases from V and 8 bases from J, with 13 bases between. The CDR3 consists of 13 residues. CDR3 loop: CASSIGAGSEAFF. In DNA form, the CDR3 reads TGTGCCAGTAGTATCGGGGCAGGTAGCGAAGCTTTCTTT.

This clonotype was seen only a few times. The genes are TRBV20-1 and TRBJ1-5; D remains unclear. V lost 4 bases to trimming and J lost 8 bases, with 12 bases between them. The CDR3 sequence is 12 residues long. The V gene's germline CDR1 is DFQATT and CDR2 SNEGSKA (reference sequence). CDR3 DNA: TGCAGTGCTAACTTTCCGATGGAGCCCCAGCATTTT. Its protein is CSANFPMEPQHF.

The V and J genes are TRBV15 and TRBJ1-4; a possible D gene is TRBD1 (6 bases). The germline CDR1 and CDR2 sequences are LNHNV and YYDKDF (reference sequence). V lost 1 base to trimming and J lost 9 bases, with 21 bases between them. CDR3 length: 17 amino acids. CDR3 amino acids: CATSRVSGGGGKKKLFF. In DNA, the CDR3 is TGTGCCACCAGCAGAGTATCGGGGGGCGGGGGAAAGAAAAAACTGTTTTTT.

The CDR3 DNA follows: TGTGCCAGCAGCTTATCATCGGACAATGAGCAGTTCTTC. Amino acid sequence: CASSLSSDNEQFF. The rearrangement links TRBV7-3 to TRBJ2-1; D is unclear. V shed 2 bases and J shed 5 bases, with 7 bases lying between them. CDR1 and CDR2 from the germline V gene are SGHTA and FQGTGA. The CDR3 contains 13 residues.

This clonotype occurred a few times. The rearrangement uses TRBV6-1 and TRBJ2-3; the match to TRBD2 covers 10 bases. V trimming: 6 bases; J trimming: 2 bases; junction bases outside the gene matches: 2. Per germline, CDR1 MNHNS and CDR2 SASEGT. The CDR3 is made up of 14 amino acids. CDR3 in amino acids: CASRLAGTTDTQYF. DNA of the CDR3: TGTGCCAGCAGACTAGCGGGAACCACAGATACGCAGTATTTT.

V usage is TRBV6-1 and J usage is TRBJ1-1, with D tentatively TRBD1 (5 bases). CDR1 is MNHNS, CDR2 SASEGT, per germline. This CDR3 comprises 13 residues. The germline V and J ends were trimmed by 7 bases and 4 bases, with 13 bases remaining between them. CDR3 region: CASNLGGVTEAFF. In nucleotides, the CDR3 is TGTGCCAGCAATTTAGGAGGGGTCACTGAAGCTTTCTTT.

This clonotype has only one observation. The genes are TRBV7-6 and TRBJ2-1; D unclear. The end of the DNA aligns better with TRBJ2-7, so the J call may be wrong. Germline V gives CDR1 SGHVS, CDR2 FNYEAQ. The CDR3 sequence is 13 residues long. In DNA, the CDR3 is TGTGCCAGCAGCTTAGCTTCTACCTACGAGCAGTACTTC. Translation: CASSLASTYEQYF.

This chain links TRBV15 with TRBJ2-7; D unresolved. Between the trimmed V and J ends, which lost 3 bases and 8 bases, there was a span of 14 bases. Per germline, CDR1 LNHNV and CDR2 YYDKDF (reference sequence). This CDR3 is 13 amino acids long. CDR3 nucleotide sequence: TGTGCCACCAGCAGTGCCCCATCGACCCAGCAGTACTTC. Its translation: CATSSAPSTQQYF. Looking up the rest from reference TRBV15 and TRBJ2-7 gives the full variable domain: DAMVIQNPRYQVTQFGKPVTLSCSQTLNHNVMYWYQQKSSQAPKLLFHYYDKDFNNEADTPDNFQSRRPNTSFCFLDIRSPGLGDTAMYLCATSSAPSTQQYFGPGTRLTVT.

V gene TRBV20-1 combines with J gene TRBJ1-6; a possible D gene is TRBD1 (5 bases). The CDR3 consists of 16 residues. Between the trimmed V and J ends, which lost 3 bases and 7 bases, there was a span of 19 bases. The germline V gene encodes CDR1 DFQATT and CDR2 SNEGSKA (reference sequence). CDR3 protein: CSASNPFGGGNSPLHF. In DNA form, the CDR3 reads TGCAGTGCTAGTAACCCATTCGGGGGTGGGAATTCACCCCTCCACTTT.

This clonotype was counted only a few times. The CDR3 spells CASSLDWTVMNTEAFF. As DNA, the CDR3 is TGTGCCAGCAGCTTAGACTGGACAGTCATGAACACTGAAGCTTTCTTT. The chain joins TRBV11-3 to TRBJ1-1, with a tentative D call TRBD1 (6 bases). Trimming removed 0 bases at V and 0 bases at J, with 11 bases between. Germline V gene sequence: CDR1 SGHNT, CDR2 YENEEA. This CDR3 region has 16 residues.

The chain is built from TRBV28 and TRBJ1-5, with 9 bases identical to TRBD1. The V gene end was trimmed by 2 bases and the J gene end by 4 bases; junction bases not matched to a gene: 9. Germline V gene lookup returns CDR1 MDHEN and CDR2 SYDVKM. The CDR3 consists of 17 residues. CDR3 region: CASSLNRDRVGNQPQHF. The CDR3, as DNA: TGTGCCAGCAGTTTAAATCGGGACAGGGTAGGAAATCAGCCCCAGCATTTT.

The V call is TRBV10-3, the J call TRBJ1-5; possibly TRBD1 for D (6 bases). CDR3 length: 14 amino acids. Germline CDR1 is ENHRY and CDR2 is SYGVKD. V lost 0 bases and J lost 7, with 10 bases in between. The CDR3 protein is CAISESTGIQPQHF. CDR3 DNA: TGTGCCATCAGTGAGTCTACAGGGATCCAGCCCCAGCATTTT.

This chain connects TRBV30 to TRBJ2-5; D is ambiguous. V was pared by 1 base and J by 5 bases, with 5 bases between. The CDR3 is 11 residues long. Germline assignment: CDR1 GTSNPN and CDR2 SVGIG (reference sequence). The CDR3 loop is CAWSGLETQYF. The CDR3 coding sequence is TGTGCCTGGAGTGGGCTGGAGACCCAGTACTTC. Based on the CDR3 plus reference TRBV30 and TRBJ2-5, the full variable domain is SQTIHQWPATLVQPVGSPLSLECTVEGTSNPNLYWYRQAAGRGLQLLFYSVGIGQISSEVPQNLSASRPQDRQFILSSKKLLLSDSGFYLCAWSGLETQYFGPGTRLLVL.

This clonotype was detected only a few times. The V call is TRBV7-2, the J call TRBJ2-2, with D possibly TRBD1 on 6 matching bases. Germline CDR1 is SGHTA and CDR2 is FQGNSA. Trimming pared 3 bases from V and 2 bases from J, leaving 7 bases between. The CDR3 covers 14 residues. The CDR3 bases are TGTGCCAGCAGCTTGGACAGAAACACCGGGGAGCTGTTTTTT. Its translation: CASSLDRNTGELFF.

In its sample, this clonotype was seen a few times. This chain uses TRBV19 with TRBJ2-2, with D maybe TRBD2 (5 bases). The germline V and J ends were trimmed by 7 bases and 5 bases, with 14 bases remaining between them. CDR1 is LNHDA, CDR2 SQIVND, per germline (reference sequence). The CDR3 spans 14 residues. CDR3: CASTDPWRTGELFF. The CDR3 DNA reads TGTGCCAGTACGGACCCGTGGAGGACCGGGGAGCTGTTTTTT.

This clonotype turned up a few times. The chain joins TRBV12-3 or TRBV12-4 to TRBJ1-5; 8 bases agree with TRBD1. The CDR3 has 14 amino acids. J was trimmed by 4 bases and V by 2 bases; bases with no gene match: 1. CDR3 nucleotides: TGTGCCAGCAGTTTAAGGGACAGGAATCAGCCCCAGCATTTT. This sequence encodes CASSLRDRNQPQHF.

This sequence joins TRBV19 and TRBJ1-5; weak D call: TRBD1 (6 bases). Trimming removed 3 bases at V and 4 bases at J, with 13 bases between. This CDR3 contains 15 residues. The germline gives CDR1 LNHDA, CDR2 SQIVND (reference sequence). CDR3 in amino acids: CASSILGADNQPQHF. CDR3 nucleotides: TGTGCCAGTAGTATTTTGGGGGCCGATAATCAGCCCCAGCATTTT.

This chain links TRBV28 with TRBJ1-1; D uncertain. The ends were cut back, 6 bases at V and 3 bases at J, with 14 bases in the middle. Germline CDR1 is MDHEN and CDR2 is SYDVKM. CDR3 length equals 14 residues. CDR3 in amino acids: CASRVGQAYTEAFF. Here the CDR3 DNA reads TGTGCCAGCAGAGTGGGCCAGGCCTACACTGAAGCTTTCTTT.

This clonotype was counted a few times. The chain uses TRBV6-1 and TRBJ2-7; 11 bases match TRBD2. The CDR3 totals 12 residues. Looked up from germline, CDR1 is MNHNS and CDR2 is SASEGT. V lost 10 bases to trimming and J lost 4 bases; unmatched junction nucleotides: 3. Written as DNA, the CDR3 is TGTGCCACTCGGACTAGCGGGTACGAGCAGTACTTC. Amino acid sequence: CATRTSGYEQYF.